These 2 T cell receptor beta chains came from one sample sequenced in a study of CXCR3-negative and CXCR3-positive naive CD8 T cells. 5' RACE that incorporated UMI labels was used to prepare the TRB cDNA libraries. Each CDR3 protein gets one entry in TCRdb, which reprocessed the 5' RACE reads and gives no DNA. In total, the table holds tens of thousands of distinct CDR3 sequences. Sequencing was carried out using naive CXCR3- CD8+ T cells from blood. Subset reported: CD45RO-CCR7+CD27+CD95- naive CD8+ T cells lacking CXCR3 (TNR3-). The receptors were sampled from a human donor in good health. Some clones in this sample may be carry-over from other donors' samples.

The chain combines TRBV7-8 with TRBJ2-1. From germline, CDR1 is SGHVS and CDR2 FQNEAQ. The CDR3 is made up of 15 amino acids. The CDR3 here is CASCLALSSYNEQFF.

This chain connects TRBV7-6 to TRBJ1-1; TCRdb indicates TRBD1, and absent DNA this call remains unverified. This CDR3 has 18 residues. Per germline, CDR1 SGHVS and CDR2 FNYEAQ. This CDR3 is CASSLEPGQGILNTEAFF. The entire variable domain, with the rest obtained from reference TRBV7-6 and TRBJ1-1, is as follows: GAGVSQSPRYKVTKRGQDVALRCDPISGHVSLYWYRQALGQGPEFLTYFNYEAQQDKSGLPNDRFSAERPEGSISTLTIQRTEQRDSAMYRCASSLEPGQGILNTEAFFGQGTRLTVV.